The source of this T cell receptor beta chain is a study of T cells in localized non-small cell lung cancer. Study observations and caveats: There was an association of higher blood T cell density with longer overall survival. Adjacent lung tissue had a median roughly 55 of the top 100 clones found in the tumor.

In germline, CDR1 is SNHLY, CDR2 FYNNEI. Between the trimmed V and J ends, which lost 5 bases and 4 bases, there was a span of 14 bases. The CDR3 is made up of 15 amino acids. About this clone: Antigen unknown.

Sequencing was performed with immunoSEQ multiplex PCR; in TCRdb, only in-frame clones are kept and a portion is missing. The data contain about 45,000 clones, roughly 79% of them singletons. V usage is TRBV2 and J usage is TRBJ2-2; D might be TRBD1 (6 bases). The starting material was peripheral blood mononuclear cells, obtained before any cancer treatment. The receptor comes from a man between 40 and 70 years old with stage III lung adenocarcinoma. The CDR3: CASSSSGTTTGELFF. DNA of the CDR3: TGTGCCAGCAGTTCCTCCGGGACAACCACCGGGGAGCTGTTTTTT. The full variable domain, with the rest looked up from reference TRBV2 and TRBJ2-2, is EPEVTQTPSHQVTQMGQEVILRCVPISNHLYFYWYRQILGQKVEFLVSFYNNEISEKSEIFDDQFSVERPDGSNFTLKIRSTKLEDSAMYFCASSSSGTTTGELFFGEGSRLTVL.